This T cell receptor (beta chain) came from a study of radiotherapy plus CTLA-4 blockade in lung cancer. Overall study: Disease control was present in more than 25% of patients, and objective responses in approximately 19%.

Repertoires were generated with immunoSEQ multiplex PCR, while TCRdb's copy carries only in-frame clones and drops some. The data contain about 36,000 clones, around 85% of them singletons. This clone was counted between two and nine times. Its antigen is not known. Focal radiation plus CTLA-4 blockade with ipilimumab was administered to patients who had chemo-refractory metastatic non-small-cell lung cancer. V lost 4 bases and J 11 bases, leaving 14 bases between the germline ends. The CDR3 runs to 12 residues. Germline assignment: CDR1 MGHDK and CDR2 SYGVNS. Study-level findings and limits: Interferon-beta, together with early blood T cell clone dynamics, reportedly best predicted response. Blood saw expansion of tumor-derived TCR clones after radiotherapy plus ipilimumab.

The gene calls are TRBV25-1 and TRBJ1-1, with a possible D match to TRBD1 (5 bases). Sequenced material: peripheral blood, taken from a patient treated with radiotherapy plus ipilimumab. The clonotype comes from a human donor with non-small cell lung cancer who had stable disease on radiotherapy plus ipilimumab. Here the CDR3 reads CASSVGSGAAFF. The CDR3 DNA sequence: TGTGCCAGCAGTGTGGGAAGCGGGGCGGCTTTCTTT. Full variable domain (outside the CDR3, taken from reference TRBV25-1 and TRBJ1-1): EADIYQTPRYLVIGTGKKITLECSQTMGHDKMYWYQQDPGMELHLIHYSYGVNSTEKGDLSSESTVSRIRTEHFPLTLESARPSHTSQYLCASSVGSGAAFFGQGTRLTVV.